One and the same sample provided the 6 T cell receptor beta chains below, sequenced in a study of PD-1 blockade in mismatch repair-deficient tumors (dated by TCRdb to between 2016 and 2019). Libraries were made using the immunoSEQ multiplex PCR assay. Not all clones reach the TCRdb copy of this immuneACCESS table, which keeps in-frame sequences only. Checked studies attribute under half of the gap to unresolved V genes and leave the rest unexplained. The sample has 20,000 to 25,000 clones on record, approximately 85% of them singletons. More than 15% of the sample lies in the top ten. The material was peripheral blood, obtained 2 weeks after starting pembrolizumab. The source of these receptors is an adult with mismatch repair-deficient cancer.

This chain connects TRBV6-5 to TRBJ1-4; D might be TRBD1 (5 bases). Germline values: CDR1 MNHEY, CDR2 SVGAGI. The length of the CDR3 is 14 residues. V was shortened by 2 bases and J by 8 bases, with 12 bases between the two germline ends. The CDR3 DNA is TGTGCCAGCAGTTACGGCCAGGGCTACGAAAAACTGTTTTTT. Its protein is CASSYGQGYEKLFF.

The chain is built from TRBV9 and TRBJ2-1; TRBD2 matches at 9 bases. This CDR3 comprises 17 residues. The ends lost 0 bases at V and 6 bases at J; junction bases unmatched: 10. Germline V gene lookup returns CDR1 SGDLS and CDR2 YYNGEE. CDR3 amino acids: CASSVGLGLAGTNEQFF. DNA of the CDR3: TGTGCCAGCAGCGTAGGGCTCGGGCTAGCGGGAACCAATGAGCAGTTCTTC.

V gene TRBV7-2 combines with J gene TRBJ1-5, with a possible D match to TRBD1 (6 bases). The V gene lost 5 bases and the J gene lost 3 bases, with 14 bases spanning the gap. The CDR3 runs to 15 residues. Germline assignment: CDR1 SGHTA and CDR2 FQGNSA. CDR3 region: CASSIQGGNNQPQHF. CDR3 in DNA: TGTGCCAGCAGCATACAAGGGGGGAACAATCAGCCCCAGCATTTT.

The chain joins TRBV2 to TRBJ2-7; the match to TRBD2 covers 14 bases. V lost 3 bases and J lost 5; bases outside the gene matches: 3. Looked up from germline, CDR1 is SNHLY and CDR2 is FYNNEI. The CDR3 runs to 15 residues. CDR3 nucleotides: TGTGCCAGCAGTGAGGGACTAGCGGGAGCCCACGAGCAGTACTTC. Its protein is CASSEGLAGAHEQYF.

V and J are TRBV6-6 and TRBJ1-4; TRBD1 aligns across 11 bases. CDR1 is MNHNY and CDR2 is SVGAGI in the germline V gene (reference sequence). V gave up 2 bases and J gave up 10 bases; unmatched junction bases: 6. This CDR3 is built from 15 residues. The CDR3 reads CASSYKDRGRRKLFF. The DNA of the CDR3 is TGTGCCAGCAGTTACAAGGACAGGGGGCGGCGAAAACTGTTTTTT.

The rearrangement uses TRBV28 and TRBJ2-7, with a possible D match to TRBD2 (6 bases). Germline V gives CDR1 MDHEN, CDR2 SYDVKM. The CDR3 has 15 amino acids. Trimming stripped 4 bases from V and 5 bases from J, with 18 bases between. The CDR3 region has the DNA TGTGCCAGCAGTTCCGACTGGAGGGTTGCCCACGAGCAGTACTTC. This translates into CASSSDWRVAHEQYF.